The 18 T cell receptor beta chains reported below all come from one sample, sequenced in a study of CXCR3-negative and CXCR3-positive naive CD8 T cells. Through 5' RACE with UMI labels, the TRB cDNA libraries were prepared. Reprocessing the 5' RACE reads, TCRdb reports a single entry for every CDR3 protein and omits DNA. There are approximately 40,000 distinct CDR3 sequences in the sample, with about 15% held by the top ten. Material for sequencing was memory CD8+ T cells from blood. These receptors were collected from a human donor in good health. Some clones in this sample may be carry-over from other donors' samples.

J is TRBJ2-6 and V is TRBV15. Germline CDR1 LNHNV, CDR2 YYDKDF (reference sequence). The CDR3 covers 15 residues. The CDR3 loop reads CATSRSEDGANVLTF.

The V gene is TRBV12-5, the J gene TRBJ1-5. Germline-derived CDR1 and CDR2 are LGHNT and FRNRAP. The CDR3 extends over 12 amino acids. The CDR3 region is CASGWGGQPQHF.

The chain has TRBV10-2 and TRBJ2-1; TCRdb reports TRBD2, a call that lacks DNA to check it against. CDR1 is WSHSY, CDR2 SAAADI, per germline. The CDR3 is 14 residues long. The CDR3 region is CASSEYDSGTEQFF.

The chain links TRBV28 to TRBJ2-7; TCRdb calls TRBD1, which cannot be checked without DNA. CDR1 is MDHEN and CDR2 is SYDVKM in the germline V gene. This CDR3 is 12 amino acids long. CDR3 residues: CASSSPRDEQYF.

The chain joins TRBV7-6 to TRBJ2-2; the D call from TCRdb, TRBD1, cannot be confirmed without DNA. CDR1 is SGHVS, CDR2 FNYEAQ, per germline. The CDR3 totals 15 residues. The CDR3 sequence is CASSLLRENTGELFF.

This rearrangement joins TRBV6-5 to TRBJ1-6. Germline V gene data show CDR1 as MNHEY and CDR2 as SVGAGI. The CDR3 has 13 residues. CDR3 region: CASSYVNGSPLHF.

The chain uses TRBV21-1 and TRBJ1-5; TCRdb designates TRBD1, a call that cannot be tested without DNA. TRBV21-1 is marked as a pseudogene. The CDR3 loop spans 16 amino acids. CDR3 protein: CASRIYRVRSNQPQHF.

The chain uses TRBV10-3 and TRBJ2-1; TCRdb's D call of TRBD1 is untestable without DNA. Per the germline V gene, CDR1 is ENHRY and CDR2 is SYGVKD. This CDR3 is built from 12 residues. The CDR3: CAISVALLEQFF.

The V call is TRBV6-4, the J call TRBJ2-3; TCRdb names TRBD2, which stays unverified in the absence of DNA. CDR3 size: 14 residues. Germline CDR1 and CDR2: MRHNA and SNTAGT. CDR3 sequence: CASSEDPGADTQYF.

The rearrangement uses TRBV2 and TRBJ1-1. The CDR3 extends over 11 amino acids. CDR1 is SNHLY and CDR2 is FYNNEI in the germline V gene. This CDR3 is CASSEGTEAFF.

The rearrangement uses TRBV28 and TRBJ1-1; the TCRdb D gene call, TRBD1, has no DNA to confirm it. The length of the CDR3 is 11 residues. The germline CDR1 and CDR2 sequences are MDHEN and SYDVKM. The CDR3 is CASSPDSEAFF.

Its frequency marks this clonotype as medium-sized. The chain uses TRBV4-3 and TRBJ1-6; TCRdb indicates TRBD1, and absent DNA this call remains unverified. The CDR3 is 14 residues long. Germline CDR1 and CDR2: LGHNA and YSLEER. CDR3: CASSQSLENSPLHF.

V gene TRBV7-2 combines with J gene TRBJ2-3; TCRdb's assignment of TRBD1 cannot be checked, as there is no DNA. The CDR3 runs 13 residues. Germline CDR1 reads SGHTA; CDR2 reads FQGNSA. This CDR3 is CASSWDSTDTQYF.

The chain has TRBV5-1 and TRBJ2-2; checking the TCRdb D call of TRBD2 is not possible without DNA. This CDR3 region has 17 residues. CDR1 is SGHRS, CDR2 YFSETQ, per germline. The CDR3 sequence is CASSWGLAGVAVGELFF. The whole variable domain, filled in from reference TRBV5-1 and TRBJ2-2, reads KAGVTQTPRYLIKTRGQQVTLSCSPISGHRSVSWYQQTPGQGLQFLFEYFSETQRNKGNFPGRFSGRQFSNSRSEMNVSTLELGDSALYLCASSWGLAGVAVGELFFGEGSRLTVL.

The chain recombines TRBV3-1 with TRBJ2-3; TCRdb's assignment of TRBD1 cannot be checked, as there is no DNA. The germline V gene encodes CDR1 LGHDT and CDR2 YNNKEL (reference sequence). CDR3 size: 19 residues. The CDR3: CASSQDPPSAGPYTDTQYF.

This chain uses TRBV5-4 with TRBJ1-1. The CDR3 consists of 13 residues. Germline-derived CDR1 and CDR2 are SGHNT and YYREEE (reference sequence). This CDR3 is CASSLHQKTEAFF.

This chain connects TRBV10-3 to TRBJ2-1; no DNA is available, so the TRBD1 call from TCRdb remains unchecked. Germline V gene lookup returns CDR1 ENHRY and CDR2 SYGVKD. This CDR3 is 13 amino acids long. CDR3 protein: CAISEDRGNEQFF.

This sequence joins TRBV4-1 and TRBJ2-7; TCRdb's D call, TRBD1, is unchecked because there is no DNA. The CDR3 has 15 residues. The germline gives CDR1 MGHRA, CDR2 YSYEKL. The CDR3 loop is CASSPRPGTGDEQYF.